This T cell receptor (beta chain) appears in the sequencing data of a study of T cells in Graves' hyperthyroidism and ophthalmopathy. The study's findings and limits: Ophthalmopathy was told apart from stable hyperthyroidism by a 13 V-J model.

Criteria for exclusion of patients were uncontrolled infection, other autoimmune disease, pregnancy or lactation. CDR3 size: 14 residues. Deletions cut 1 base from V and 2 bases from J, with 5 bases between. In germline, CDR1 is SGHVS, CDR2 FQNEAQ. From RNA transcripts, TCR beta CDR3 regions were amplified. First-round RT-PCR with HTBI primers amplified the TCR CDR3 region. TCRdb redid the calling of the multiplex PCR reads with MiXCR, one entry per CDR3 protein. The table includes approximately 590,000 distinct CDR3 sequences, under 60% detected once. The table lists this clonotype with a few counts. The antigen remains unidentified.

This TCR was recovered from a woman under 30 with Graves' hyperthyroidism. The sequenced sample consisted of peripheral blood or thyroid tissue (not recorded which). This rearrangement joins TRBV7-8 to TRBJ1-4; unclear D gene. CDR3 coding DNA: TGTGCCAGCAGCTTAGGGATTACTAATGAAAAACTGTTTTTT. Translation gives CASSLGITNEKLFF. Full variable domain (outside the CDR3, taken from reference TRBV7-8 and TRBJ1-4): GAGVSQSPRYKVAKRGQDVALRCDPISGHVSLFWYQQALGQGPEFLTYFQNEAQLDKSGLPSDRFFAERPEGSVSTLKIQRTQQEDSAVYLCASSLGITNEKLFFGSGTQLSVL.